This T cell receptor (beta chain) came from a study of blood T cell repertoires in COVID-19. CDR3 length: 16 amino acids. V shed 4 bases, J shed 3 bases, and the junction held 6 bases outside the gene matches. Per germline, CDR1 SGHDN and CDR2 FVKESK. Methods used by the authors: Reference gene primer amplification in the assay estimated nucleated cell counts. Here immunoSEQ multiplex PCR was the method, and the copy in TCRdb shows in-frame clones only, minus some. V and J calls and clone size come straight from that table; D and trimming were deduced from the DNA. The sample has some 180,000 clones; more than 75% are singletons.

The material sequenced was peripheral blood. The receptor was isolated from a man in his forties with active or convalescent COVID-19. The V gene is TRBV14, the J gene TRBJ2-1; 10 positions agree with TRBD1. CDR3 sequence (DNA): TGTGCCAGCAGCCGCTATGGACAGGGGGTCTACAATGAGCAGTTCTTC. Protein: CASSRYGQGVYNEQFF. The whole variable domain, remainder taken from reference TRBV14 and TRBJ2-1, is EAGVTQFPSHSVIEKGQTVTLRCDPISGHDNLYWYRRVMGKEIKFLLHFVKESKQDESGMPNNRFLAERTGGTYSTLKVQPAELEDSGVYFCASSRYGQGVYNEQFFGPGTRLTVL.